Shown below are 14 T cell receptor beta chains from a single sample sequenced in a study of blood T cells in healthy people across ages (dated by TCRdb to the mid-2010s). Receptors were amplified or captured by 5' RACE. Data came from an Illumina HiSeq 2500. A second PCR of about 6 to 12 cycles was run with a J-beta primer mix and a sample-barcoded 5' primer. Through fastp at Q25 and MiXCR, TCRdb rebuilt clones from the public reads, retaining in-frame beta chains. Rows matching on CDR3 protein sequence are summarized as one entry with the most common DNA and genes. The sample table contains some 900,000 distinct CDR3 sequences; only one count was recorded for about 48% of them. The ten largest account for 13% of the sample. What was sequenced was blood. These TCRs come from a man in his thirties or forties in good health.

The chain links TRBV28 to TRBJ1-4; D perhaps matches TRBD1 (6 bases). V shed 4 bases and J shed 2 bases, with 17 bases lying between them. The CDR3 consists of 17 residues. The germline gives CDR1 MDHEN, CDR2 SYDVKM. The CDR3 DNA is TGTGCCAGCAGTTCACATGGCCGGGGGCCCACTAATGAAAAACTGTTTTTT. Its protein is CASSSHGRGPTNEKLFF. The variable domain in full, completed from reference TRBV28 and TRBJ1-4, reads DVKVTQSSRYLVKRTGEKVFLECVQDMDHENMFWYRQDPGLGLRLIYFSYDVKMKEKGDIPEGYSVSREKKERFSLILESASTNQTSMYLCASSSHGRGPTNEKLFFGSGTQLSVL.

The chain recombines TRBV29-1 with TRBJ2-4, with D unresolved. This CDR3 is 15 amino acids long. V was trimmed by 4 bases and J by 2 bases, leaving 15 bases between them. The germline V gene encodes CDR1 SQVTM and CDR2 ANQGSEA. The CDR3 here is CSVGRRLGPKNIQYF. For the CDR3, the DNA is TGCAGCGTTGGAAGAAGGCTAGGGCCCAAAAACATTCAGTACTTC.

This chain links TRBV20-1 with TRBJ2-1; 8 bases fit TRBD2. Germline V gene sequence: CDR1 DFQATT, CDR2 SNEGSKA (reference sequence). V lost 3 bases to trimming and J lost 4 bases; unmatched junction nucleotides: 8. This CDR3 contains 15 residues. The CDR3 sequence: CSASPRGGQYNEQFF. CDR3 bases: TGCAGTGCTAGTCCCCGGGGGGGTCAGTACAATGAGCAGTTCTTC.

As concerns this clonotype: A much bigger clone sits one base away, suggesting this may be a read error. The CDR3 bases are TGTGTCAGCAGCCTAGCGGGGGGAAGGGGCACAGATACGCAGTATTTT. It is translated as CVSSLAGGRGTDTQYF. The V gene is TRBV11-3, the J gene TRBJ2-3; 11 bases match TRBD2. CDR1 is SGHNT, CDR2 YENEEA, per germline. This CDR3 has 16 amino acids.

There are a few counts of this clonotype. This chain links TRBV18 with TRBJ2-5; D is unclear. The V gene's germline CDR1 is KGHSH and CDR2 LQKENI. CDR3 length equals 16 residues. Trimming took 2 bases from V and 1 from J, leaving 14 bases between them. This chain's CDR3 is CASSPKAQAIQETQYF. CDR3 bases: TGTGCCAGCTCACCAAAGGCCCAGGCCATCCAAGAGACCCAGTACTTC. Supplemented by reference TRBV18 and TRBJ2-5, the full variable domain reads NAGVMQNPRHLVRRRGQEARLRCSPMKGHSHVYWYRQLPEEGLKFMVYLQKENIIDESGMPKERFSAEFPKEGPSILRIQQVVRGDSAAYFCASSPKAQAIQETQYFGPGTRLLVL.

The CDR3 bases are TGTGCCAGCAGTTACCCGGGTAGCTCCGCCAAAAACATTCAGTACTTC. Amino acid sequence: CASSYPGSSAKNIQYF. The chain is built from TRBV6-2 or TRBV6-3 and TRBJ2-4; no clear D. CDR3 length: 16 amino acids. Germline loops: CDR1 MNHEY, CDR2 SVGEGT. V lost 2 bases and J lost 1, with 12 bases in between.

The CDR3 region is CASSRGQGASDTQYF. CDR3 coding DNA: TGCGCCAGCAGTCGGGGACAGGGGGCGTCGGATACGCAGTATTTT. The chain couples TRBV5-1 to TRBJ2-3; 12 bases match TRBD1. The J segment lost 6 bases and the V segment lost 5 bases, leaving 7 bases of the junction unmatched. The CDR3 extends over 15 amino acids. The germline V gene encodes CDR1 SGHRS and CDR2 YFSETQ. Full variable domain (remainder filled in from reference TRBV5-1 and TRBJ2-3): KAGVTQTPRYLIKTRGQQVTLSCSPISGHRSVSWYQQTPGQGLQFLFEYFSETQRNKGNFPGRFSGRQFSNSRSEMNVSTLELGDSALYLCASSRGQGASDTQYFGPGTRLTVL.

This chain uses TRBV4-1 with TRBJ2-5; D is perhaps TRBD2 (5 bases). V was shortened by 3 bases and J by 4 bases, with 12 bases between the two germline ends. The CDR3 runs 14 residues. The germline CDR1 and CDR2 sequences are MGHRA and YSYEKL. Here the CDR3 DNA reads TGCGCCAGCAGCCATGAACCTCGGGGAGAGACCCAGTACTTC. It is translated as CASSHEPRGETQYF.

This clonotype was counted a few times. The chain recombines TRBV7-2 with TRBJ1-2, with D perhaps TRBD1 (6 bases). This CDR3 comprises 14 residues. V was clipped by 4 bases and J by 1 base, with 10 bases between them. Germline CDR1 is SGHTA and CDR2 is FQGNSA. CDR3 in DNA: TGTGCCAGCAGCTCCACACAGGGTAACTATGGCTACACCTTC. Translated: CASSSTQGNYGYTF.

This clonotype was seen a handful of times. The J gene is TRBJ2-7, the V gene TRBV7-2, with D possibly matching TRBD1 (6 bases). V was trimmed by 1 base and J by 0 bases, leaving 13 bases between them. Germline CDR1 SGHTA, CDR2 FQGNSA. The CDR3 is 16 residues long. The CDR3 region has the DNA TGTGCCAGCAGCTTAGTACACAGGGACGGCTCCTACGAGCAGTACTTC. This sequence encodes CASSLVHRDGSYEQYF.

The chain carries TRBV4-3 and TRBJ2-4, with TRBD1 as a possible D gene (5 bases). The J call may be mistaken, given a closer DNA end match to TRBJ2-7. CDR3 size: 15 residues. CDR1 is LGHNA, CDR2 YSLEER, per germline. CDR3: CASSQDLTGADEQYF. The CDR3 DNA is TGCGCCAGCAGCCAAGATCTCACAGGTGCCGACGAGCAGTACTTC.

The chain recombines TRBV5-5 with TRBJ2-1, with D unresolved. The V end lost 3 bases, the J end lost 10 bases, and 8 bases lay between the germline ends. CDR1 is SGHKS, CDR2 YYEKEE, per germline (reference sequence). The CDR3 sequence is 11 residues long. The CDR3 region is CASSWEREQFF. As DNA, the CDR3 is TGTGCCAGCAGCTGGGAACGCGAGCAGTTCTTC.

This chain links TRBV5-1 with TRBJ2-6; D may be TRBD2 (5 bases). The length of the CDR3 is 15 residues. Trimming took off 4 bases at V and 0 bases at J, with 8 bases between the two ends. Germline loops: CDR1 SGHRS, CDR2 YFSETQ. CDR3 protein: CASSTDSSGANVLTF. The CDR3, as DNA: TGCGCCAGCAGCACGGACTCCTCTGGGGCCAACGTCCTGACTTTC.

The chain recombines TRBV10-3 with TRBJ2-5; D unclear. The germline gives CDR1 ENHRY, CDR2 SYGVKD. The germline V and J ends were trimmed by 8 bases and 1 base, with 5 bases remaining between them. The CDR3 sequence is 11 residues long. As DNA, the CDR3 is TGTGCCATCGGTGGCCAAGAGACCCAGTACTTC. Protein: CAIGGQETQYF.